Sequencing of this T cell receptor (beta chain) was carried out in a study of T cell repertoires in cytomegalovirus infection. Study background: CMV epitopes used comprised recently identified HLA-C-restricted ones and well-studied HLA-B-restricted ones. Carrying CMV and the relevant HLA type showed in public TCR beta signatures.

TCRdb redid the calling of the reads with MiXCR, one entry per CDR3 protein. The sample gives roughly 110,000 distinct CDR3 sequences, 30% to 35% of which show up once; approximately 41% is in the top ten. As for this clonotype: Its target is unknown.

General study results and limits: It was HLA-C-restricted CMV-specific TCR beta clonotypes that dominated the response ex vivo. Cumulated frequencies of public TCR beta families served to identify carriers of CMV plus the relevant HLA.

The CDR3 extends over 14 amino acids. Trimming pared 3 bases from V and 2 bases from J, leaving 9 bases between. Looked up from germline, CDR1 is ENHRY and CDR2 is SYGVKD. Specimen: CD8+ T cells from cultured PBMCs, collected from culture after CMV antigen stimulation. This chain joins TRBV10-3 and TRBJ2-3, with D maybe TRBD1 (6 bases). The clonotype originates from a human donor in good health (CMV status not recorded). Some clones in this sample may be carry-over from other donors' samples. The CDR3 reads CAISEWGHTDTQYF. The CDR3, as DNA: TGTGCCATCAGTGAATGGGGACACACAGATACGCAGTATTTT.